The 13 T cell receptor beta chains below come from one sample, sequenced in a study of early T cells in non-severe SARS-CoV-2 infection. TCRdb fed the 5' RACE reads into MiXCR, producing one record per CDR3 protein. The table includes 69,000 or so distinct CDR3 sequences, around 4.2% detected once. This specimen consisted of whole blood, obtained at baseline. These TCRs come from an adult who was a healthcare worker with PCR-confirmed SARS-CoV-2 infection or an uninfected control (not recorded which). The donor label of this sample is uncertain.

This clonotype was observed at least ten times. V is TRBV6-5 and J is TRBJ1-5; perhaps TRBD1 as D (6 bases). Germline loops: CDR1 MNHEY, CDR2 SVGAGI. This CDR3 has 15 amino acids. The germline V and J ends were trimmed by 6 bases and 1 base, with 13 bases remaining between them. The CDR3 DNA follows: TGTGCCAGCAGACAACAGGGCTGGAGCAATCAGCCCCAGCATTTT. Residues: CASRQQGWSNQPQHF.

In its sample, this clonotype was seen many times. V usage is TRBV12-3 or TRBV12-4 and J usage is TRBJ2-7, with D unclear. The CDR3 sequence is 14 residues long. Deletions cut 5 bases from V and 6 bases from J, with 17 bases between. CDR3 in DNA: TGTGCCAGCAGTAGTTATAGCCCGTGGACCGAGCAGTACTTC. Amino acids: CASSSYSPWTEQYF.

V usage is TRBV6-6 and J usage is TRBJ1-5; perhaps TRBD1 as D (5 bases). Germline V gives CDR1 MNHNY, CDR2 SVGAGI (reference sequence). V was clipped by 7 bases and J by 5 bases, with 21 bases between them. This CDR3 is 16 amino acids long. In DNA, the CDR3 is TGTGCCAGCAAACCCCTGGGGGGATACGGAGATCAGCCCCAGCATTTT. Its protein product is CASKPLGGYGDQPQHF.

This clonotype appeared many times. The V gene is TRBV29-1, the J gene TRBJ2-6, with D uncertain. This CDR3 comprises 13 residues. The V gene lost 6 bases and the J gene lost 0 bases, with 6 bases spanning the gap. Per germline, CDR1 SQVTM and CDR2 ANQGSEA. CDR3 nucleotide sequence: TGCAGCGTGTATAACTCTGGGGCCAACGTCCTGACTTTC. This translates into CSVYNSGANVLTF.

This chain links TRBV19 with TRBJ1-5; D might be TRBD1 (5 bases). This CDR3 comprises 15 residues. The V end lost 4 bases, the J end lost 3 bases, and 13 bases lay between the germline ends. Germline loops: CDR1 LNHDA, CDR2 SQIVND (reference sequence). The CDR3 coding sequence is TGTGCCAGTAGTAGACTCCGGACAACCAATCAGCCCCAGCATTTT. Residues: CASSRLRTTNQPQHF. Full variable domain (rest looked up from reference TRBV19 and TRBJ1-5): DGGITQSPKYLFRKEGQNVTLSCEQNLNHDAMYWYRQDPGQGLRLIYYSQIVNDFQKGDIAEGYSVSREKKESFPLTVTSAQKNPTAFYLCASSRLRTTNQPQHFGDGTRLSIL.

This clonotype showed up many times. The chain couples TRBV12-3 or TRBV12-4 to TRBJ2-5; D perhaps matches TRBD1 (5 bases). V was pared by 4 bases and J by 4 bases, with 13 bases between. This CDR3 region has 14 residues. CDR3 nucleotides: TGTGCCAGCAGTTGGGGCCTAGGGGTAGAGACCCAGTACTTC. It yields the protein CASSWGLGVETQYF.

There are many counts of this clonotype. V and J are TRBV29-1 and TRBJ1-6; 9 bases are a match to TRBD1. J lost 7 bases, V lost 7 bases, and 5 bases had no gene match. There are 13 residues in the CDR3. Looked up from germline, CDR1 is SQVTM and CDR2 is ANQGSEA. The CDR3 is CSAQTGGNSPLHF. The CDR3 region has the DNA TGCAGCGCCCAGACAGGGGGGAATTCACCCCTCCACTTT. Using reference TRBV29-1 and TRBJ1-6 for the parts outside the CDR3, the full variable domain is SAVISQKPSRDICQRGTSLTIQCQVDSQVTMMFWYRQQPGQSLTLIATANQGSEATYESGFVIDKFPISRPNLTFSTLTVSNMSPEDSSIYLCSAQTGGNSPLHFGNGTRLTVT.

In its sample, this clonotype was seen a few times. This chain joins TRBV2 and TRBJ1-1; D unresolved. V gave up 2 bases and J gave up 2 bases, with 6 bases separating them. Germline V lookup: CDR1 SNHLY, CDR2 FYNNEI. The CDR3 spans 13 residues. The CDR3 DNA follows: TGTGCCAGCAGTGAAAACCCAAACACTGAAGCTTTCTTT. It translates to CASSENPNTEAFF.

This clonotype was picked up many times. The chain recombines TRBV11-1 with TRBJ2-7; 8 positions agree with TRBD1. The V and J ends lost 6 bases and 3 bases, in that order; junction bases with no gene match: 10. This CDR3 region has 15 residues. CDR1 is SGHAT, CDR2 FQDESV, per germline (reference sequence). The CDR3 sequence is CASSRTGTGHYEQYF. CDR3 nucleotides: TGTGCCAGCAGTCGGACCGGGACAGGCCACTACGAGCAGTACTTC.

This clonotype showed up many times. This chain joins TRBV12-2 and TRBJ2-6; the D segment call TRBD1 is taken from the table without a DNA check. TRBV12-2 is given as a pseudogene. The CDR3 runs to 19 residues. Here the CDR3 reads CASRLFPSNPPSGANVLTF. The CDR3 nucleotides are TGTGCAAGTCGCTTGTTTCCTTCCAACCCCCCTTCTGGGGCCAACGTCCTGACTTTC.

This clonotype showed up many times. This CDR3 reads CASSQERGVGNQPQHF. The CDR3 region has the DNA TGCGCCAGCAGCCAAGAAAGGGGAGTCGGCAATCAGCCCCAGCATTTT. V usage is TRBV4-3 and J usage is TRBJ1-5, with TRBD1 as a possible D gene (5 bases). CDR1 and CDR2 from the germline V gene are LGHNA and YSLEER. Deletions cut 0 bases from V and 2 bases from J, with 11 bases between. This CDR3 contains 16 residues.

V and J are TRBV28 and TRBJ2-4; TRBD1 matches at 12 bases. From germline, CDR1 is MDHEN and CDR2 SYDVKM. V gave up 4 bases and J gave up 0 bases; unmatched junction bases: 10. CDR3 length: 19 amino acids. The CDR3 DNA reads as TGTGCCAGCAGTTATGGGACAGGGGGCCGCGTCCTAGCCAAAAACATTCAGTACTTC. Protein product: CASSYGTGGRVLAKNIQYF.

This clonotype has ten or more counts. The chain employs TRBV28 and TRBJ1-2; 7 nucleotides line up with TRBD1. Per germline, CDR1 MDHEN and CDR2 SYDVKM. V gave up 6 bases and J gave up 5 bases; unmatched junction bases: 6. CDR3 length equals 13 residues. CDR3 loop: CASRGQSRYGYTF. Written as DNA, the CDR3 is TGTGCCAGCAGGGGACAGTCCCGTTATGGCTACACCTTC.